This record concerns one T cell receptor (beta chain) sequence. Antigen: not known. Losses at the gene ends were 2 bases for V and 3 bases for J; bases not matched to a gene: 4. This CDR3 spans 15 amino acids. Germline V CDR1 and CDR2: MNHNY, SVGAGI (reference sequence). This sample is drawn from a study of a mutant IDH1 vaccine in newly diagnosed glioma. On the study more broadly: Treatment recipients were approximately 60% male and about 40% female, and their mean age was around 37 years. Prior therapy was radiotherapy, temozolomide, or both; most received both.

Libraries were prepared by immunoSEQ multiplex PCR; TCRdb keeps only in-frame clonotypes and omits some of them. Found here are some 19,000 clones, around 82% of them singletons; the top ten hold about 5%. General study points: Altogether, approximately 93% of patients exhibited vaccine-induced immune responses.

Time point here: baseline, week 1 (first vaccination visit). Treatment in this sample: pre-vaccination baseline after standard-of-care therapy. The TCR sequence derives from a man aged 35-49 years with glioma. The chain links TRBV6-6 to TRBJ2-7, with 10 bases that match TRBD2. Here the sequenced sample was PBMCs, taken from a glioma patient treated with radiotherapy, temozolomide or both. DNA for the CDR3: TGTGCCAGCAGTTACGAGGCTAGCGGGAGCTACGAGCAGTACTTC. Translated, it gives CASSYEASGSYEQYF.